The sequence of this T cell receptor beta chain was determined in a study of a mutant IDH1 vaccine in newly diagnosed glioma. The sample's time point: week 11, during vaccination. One vaccine dose held 300 ug of mutant IDH1 20-mer peptide and came with topical imiquimod. Only in-frame clones appear in the TCRdb table, and some are missing; sequencing was by immunoSEQ multiplex PCR. This table has about 39,000 clones, about four fifths appearing once. Losses at the gene ends were 2 bases for V and 15 bases for J; bases not matched to a gene: 12. The CDR3 sequence is 14 residues long. Germline CDR1 is MNHNY and CDR2 is SVGAGI (reference sequence). On this clone itself: Its antigen is not identified.

This receptor was identified in a woman in her twenties or thirties with glioma. Some clones in this sample may be carry-over from other donors' samples. Sample: peripheral blood mononuclear cells (PBMCs), taken from a glioma patient whose treatment included an IDH1 peptide vaccine. J is TRBJ2-1 and V is TRBV6-6, with TRBD2 matching 8 bases. CDR3 sequence: CASSYPHGLAHWFF. The CDR3 nucleotides are TGTGCCAGCAGTTACCCCCATGGACTAGCTCACTGGTTCTTC.